Below, 22 T cell receptor beta chains from the same sample are listed, as sequenced in a study of shared clonotypes between healthy human individuals. Some clones are missing from TCRdb's copy, which holds only in-frame ones; the method was immunoSEQ multiplex PCR. The profile shows fewer than 650,000 clones, around three quarters of them singletons. Source material: PBMCs. The receptors originated from a woman aged 40 to 50 in good health. Some clones in this sample may be carry-over from other donors' samples.

This clone has ten or more counts. The chain couples TRBV27 to TRBJ1-1; TRBD1 is a possible D gene (5 bases). The ends were cut back, 7 bases at V and 1 base at J, with 16 bases in the middle. CDR1 and CDR2 (germline): MNHEY, SMNVEV (reference sequence). This CDR3 has 15 residues. The CDR3 coding sequence is TGTGCCAGCAAAGAAATGATCAGGGAGAACACTGAAGCTTTCTTT. It is translated as CASKEMIRENTEAFF.

CDR3 bases: TGTGCCAGTAGTATTCCCAGGGACACTGAAGCTTTCTTT. Its translation: CASSIPRDTEAFF. The gene calls are TRBV19 and TRBJ1-1; maybe TRBD1 (5 bases). The CDR3 loop spans 13 amino acids. Germline CDR1 LNHDA, CDR2 SQIVND (reference sequence). Between the trimmed V and J ends, which lost 3 bases and 3 bases, there was a span of 8 bases.

V and J are TRBV2 and TRBJ2-5; tentatively, D is TRBD1 (5 bases). The germline V gene encodes CDR1 SNHLY and CDR2 FYNNEI. V dropped 4 bases and J dropped 4 bases, with 16 bases sitting between them. This CDR3 is built from 15 residues. CDR3 residues: CASSGDWQGGETQYF. CDR3 coding DNA: TGTGCCAGCAGTGGAGATTGGCAGGGTGGAGAGACCCAGTACTTC.

This sequence joins TRBV4-2 and TRBJ1-2, with D uncertain. CDR1 is LGHNA and CDR2 is YNFKEQ in the germline V gene. This CDR3 spans 16 amino acids. The V end was cut by 0 bases, the J end by 1 base, with 12 bases between. In DNA form, the CDR3 reads TGTGCCAGCAGCCAAGATCATGGTTCCATTAACTATGGCTACACCTTC. Protein: CASSQDHGSINYGYTF.

The DNA of the CDR3 is TGTGCCTGGAGGTTCGGTTCTCTCGAGCAGTACTTC. Translated, it gives CAWRFGSLEQYF. V usage is TRBV30 and J usage is TRBJ2-7; no definite D call. The V gene's germline CDR1 is GTSNPN and CDR2 SVGIG (reference sequence). The V end lost 3 bases, the J end lost 6 bases, and 12 bases lay between the germline ends. This CDR3 is 12 amino acids long. Looking up the rest from reference TRBV30 and TRBJ2-7 gives the full variable domain: SQTIHQWPATLVQPVGSPLSLECTVEGTSNPNLYWYRQAAGRGLQLLFYSVGIGQISSEVPQNLSASRPQDRQFILSSKKLLLSDSGFYLCAWRFGSLEQYFGPGTRLTVT.

The table lists this clone with a few counts. The chain couples TRBV30 to TRBJ2-7; the D gene is possibly TRBD2 (7 bases). The CDR3 spans 15 residues. V was trimmed by 5 bases and J by 5 bases, leaving 22 bases between them. CDR1 is GTSNPN, CDR2 SVGIG, per germline (reference sequence). The chain's CDR3 is CAWVPKGGESHEQYF. CDR3 DNA sequence: TGTGCCTGGGTCCCCAAGGGGGGGGAGTCCCACGAGCAGTACTTC.

The gene calls are TRBV5-4 and TRBJ2-1; 11 positions match TRBD2. There are 16 residues in the CDR3. V gave up 4 bases and J gave up 2 bases; unmatched junction bases: 5. CDR1 and CDR2 from the germline V gene are SGHNT and YYREEE (reference sequence). The CDR3 protein is CASSRTSGSTYNEQFF. The CDR3 nucleotides read TGTGCCAGCAGCAGAACTAGCGGGAGTACCTACAATGAGCAGTTCTTC.

This chain uses TRBV18 with TRBJ1-4; no clear D. The CDR3 covers 14 residues. Germline CDR1 KGHSH, CDR2 LQKENI. V lost 2 bases and J 5 bases, leaving 9 bases between the germline ends. The CDR3, as DNA: TGTGCCAGCTCACCAGACGCGGGGAATGAAAAACTGTTTTTT. It codes for CASSPDAGNEKLFF.

The chain carries TRBV19 and TRBJ1-3; 8 bases agree with TRBD1. This CDR3 is 14 amino acids long. Germline CDR1 reads LNHDA; CDR2 reads SQIVND (reference sequence). The J segment lost 0 bases and the V segment lost 10 bases, leaving 5 bases of the junction unmatched. This CDR3 is CATGDRSSGNTIYF. The CDR3 region has the DNA TGTGCCACGGGGGACAGGAGCTCTGGAAACACCATATATTTT.

The genes are TRBV7-2 and TRBJ2-3; D may correspond to TRBD1 or TRBD2 (5 bases each). V dropped 5 bases and J dropped 6 bases, with 15 bases sitting between them. Germline CDR1 is SGHTA and CDR2 is FQGNSA. CDR3 length: 14 residues. The CDR3 DNA reads as TGTGCCAGCAGCCCCACTCGGGGCGCGGATACGCAGTATTTT. This translates into CASSPTRGADTQYF.

Points on this clone: This likely reflects a read error, since a far larger clone is one base away. The chain links TRBV4-1 to TRBJ2-7; D is possibly TRBD1 (6 bases). Trimming took off 6 bases at V and 6 bases at J, with 15 bases between the two ends. The CDR3 contains 13 residues. CDR1 is MGHRA, CDR2 YSYEKL, per germline. The CDR3 loop reads CASRRDINSEQYF. DNA for the CDR3: TGCGCCAGCAGAAGGGACATCAATTCCGAGCAGTACTTC.

This clone was counted at least ten times. The chain carries TRBV7-9 and TRBJ2-2; no clear D gene. Trimming removed 5 bases from V and 0 bases from J, with 10 bases in between. This CDR3 contains 15 residues. CDR1 is SEHNR, CDR2 FQNEAQ, per germline (reference sequence). The CDR3 DNA reads TGTGCCAGCAGCGCAGACGGCCCGAACACCGGGGAGCTGTTTTTT. Translation: CASSADGPNTGELFF.

The chain has TRBV7-6 and TRBJ2-1; TRBD2 aligns across 9 bases. CDR3 size: 14 residues. V shed 2 bases and J 14 bases; nucleotides not matched to a gene: 10. The germline V gene has CDR1 SGHVS and CDR2 FNYEAQ. Here the CDR3 reads CASSLHGGGEEEFF. CDR3 nucleotides: TGTGCCAGCAGCTTACACGGCGGGGGGGAGGAAGAGTTCTTC. Combining the CDR3 with reference TRBV7-6 and TRBJ2-1 gives the whole variable domain GAGVSQSPRYKVTKRGQDVALRCDPISGHVSLYWYRQALGQGPEFLTYFNYEAQQDKSGLPNDRFSAERPEGSISTLTIQRTEQRDSAMYRCASSLHGGGEEEFFGPGTRLTVL.

The CDR3 loop is CASSINTDTQYF. The CDR3 DNA is TGTGCCAGCAGTATAAACACAGATACGCAGTATTTT. The J gene is TRBJ2-3, the V gene TRBV28, with unresolved D. Germline values: CDR1 MDHEN, CDR2 SYDVKM. Trimming took 5 bases from V and 2 from J, leaving 5 bases between them. CDR3 length: 12 residues.

The gene calls are TRBV5-4 and TRBJ2-7; 7 nucleotides line up with TRBD1. The V segment lost 2 bases and the J segment 2 bases; nucleotides outside the gene matches: 4. Germline-derived CDR1 and CDR2 are SGHNT and YYREEE (reference sequence). The CDR3 sequence is 14 residues long. The DNA for the CDR3 is TGTGCCAGCAGCTTACTCGGGACAGCCTACGAGCAGTACTTC. Translated, it gives CASSLLGTAYEQYF.

This clone was observed a few times. This chain joins TRBV19 and TRBJ1-1; a weak D match, TRBD1 (5 bases). This CDR3 has 13 residues. Trimming stripped 3 bases from V and 2 bases from J, with 7 bases between. Germline assignment: CDR1 LNHDA and CDR2 SQIVND (reference sequence). The CDR3 DNA follows: TGTGCCAGTAGTATCCAGGGAAACACTGAAGCTTTCTTT. Protein product: CASSIQGNTEAFF.

This clone occurred once. This rearrangement joins TRBV5-4 to TRBJ2-1; D tentatively reads TRBD1 or TRBD2 (5 bases each). CDR1 and CDR2 from the germline V gene are SGHNT and YYREEE (reference sequence). The CDR3 loop spans 14 amino acids. V lost 7 bases and J lost 2, with 13 bases in between. CDR3 region: CASGREGAYNEQFF. Written as DNA, the CDR3 is TGTGCCAGCGGCCGGGAAGGGGCCTACAATGAGCAGTTCTTC.

The chain carries TRBV5-4 and TRBJ2-7, with D perhaps TRBD1 or TRBD2 (6 bases each). This CDR3 spans 15 amino acids. The germline V and J ends were trimmed by 2 bases and 3 bases, with 15 bases remaining between them. Germline CDR1 is SGHNT and CDR2 is YYREEE (reference sequence). Written as DNA, the CDR3 is TGTGCCAGCAGCTTTGAGGGGGGATGGTACTACGAGCAGTACTTC. Translation: CASSFEGGWYYEQYF.

The rearrangement uses TRBV5-8 and TRBJ2-1; D ambiguous. Trimming cost V 4 bases and J 15 bases, with 14 bases left between them. Germline CDR1 SGHTS, CDR2 YDEGEE. This CDR3 has 11 residues. CDR3 nucleotides: TGTGCCAGCAGCCCGACCCGTTGGGGGTTCTTC. Residues: CASSPTRWGFF.

The V and J genes are TRBV28 and TRBJ2-3; D gene ambiguous. Trimming removed 6 bases from V and 2 bases from J, with 6 bases in between. This CDR3 is built from 12 residues. The germline CDR1 and CDR2 sequences are MDHEN and SYDVKM. In DNA form, the CDR3 reads TGTGCCAGCAGGCCCGCCACAGATACGCAGTATTTT. This encodes CASRPATDTQYF. The variable domain in full, completed from reference TRBV28 and TRBJ2-3, reads DVKVTQSSRYLVKRTGEKVFLECVQDMDHENMFWYRQDPGLGLRLIYFSYDVKMKEKGDIPEGYSVSREKKERFSLILESASTNQTSMYLCASRPATDTQYFGPGTRLTVL.

This clone showed up just a few times. Other DNA sequences in this sample translate to the same CDR3. The chain recombines TRBV18 with TRBJ2-7; D remains ambiguous. The germline gives CDR1 KGHSH, CDR2 LQKENI. This CDR3 has 12 amino acids. V was cut by 3 bases and J by 1 base, with 4 bases left in between. CDR3 sequence reads: CASSPESYEQYF. The DNA for the CDR3 is TGTGCCAGCTCACCGGAATCCTACGAGCAGTACTTC.

V and J are TRBV28 and TRBJ2-4; 8 nucleotides match TRBD2. The trim removed 3 bases at V and 4 bases at J, leaving 5 bases unmatched. Germline CDR1 and CDR2: MDHEN and SYDVKM. The CDR3 length is 15 residues. CDR3 sequence reads: CASSFPGGRKNIQYF. The CDR3 bases are TGTGCCAGCAGTTTCCCCGGCGGGAGGAAAAACATTCAGTACTTC.